The rows below give T cell receptor beta chains drawn from one sample of a study of tumor-infiltrating lymphocytes in oesophageal squamous cell carcinoma. TCRdb ran MiXCR on the PCR reads and lists one entry per CDR3 protein. The sample gives about 20,000 distinct CDR3 sequences, approximately 40% of which show up once; about 6.8% is in the top ten. What was sequenced was blood. These receptors were taken from a male donor with esophageal squamous cell carcinoma. Each CDR3 is given with its conserved first and last residue. D genes are given only for firm matches. Where a row states a size, it is once, few, many or the class of an expanded clone; other rows omit it.

TRBJ2-5 - TRBV6-1 few TGTGCCAGCAGTGAAGGCTTAGGAGCGGTAGAGACCCAGTACTTC CASSEGLGAVETQYF
TRBJ2-7 - TRBV7-3 - TGTGCCAGCAGCCAATTGAGGAACACTGAAGCTTTCTTC CASSQLRNTEAFF
TRBJ2-5 - TRBV19 many TGTGCCAGTAGTATCGGGACCCTTTACCAAGAGACCCAGTACTTC CASSIGTLYQETQYF
TRBJ2-5 - TRBV19 - TGTGCCAGGGGAAACCGAAACCAAGAGACCCAGTACTTC CARGNRNQETQYF
TRBJ2-1 - TRBV7-2 few TGTGCCAGCAGCTTAATGTGGGGTAGCTCCTACAATGAGCAGTTCTTC CASSLMWGSSYNEQFF
TRBJ2-3 - TRBV6-6 - TGTGCCAGCAGTTACTCGACTCCTAGCCAAGGCGGTACGCAGTATTTT CASSYSTPSQGGTQYF
TRBJ2-7 TRBD2 TRBV6-1 - TGTGCCAGCAGTGAAGCACTAGCGGGTTCCTACGAGCAGTACTTC CASSEALAGSYEQYF
TRBJ1-3 TRBD1 TRBV4-1 many TGCGCCAGCAGCCAAGGACCAGGGGGCGCAGGAAACACCATATATTTT CASSQGPGGAGNTIYF
TRBJ1-2 - TRBV7-2 once TGTGCCAGCACCCCTCGTGCTAACTATGGCTACACCTTC CASTPRANYGYTF
TRBJ2-3 - TRBV6-2/TRBV6-3 medium-sized TGTGCCAGCAGTTACCATCTTCCGGGAGAGAGCACAGATACGCAGTATTTT CASSYHLPGESTDTQYF
TRBJ1-6 - TRBV5-5 many TGTGCCAGCAGCTCACTTAGAGGGGGTTCCAATTCACCCCTCCACTTT CASSSLRGGSNSPLHF
TRBJ2-6 TRBD1 TRBV11-2 few TGTGCCAGCAGCTTAGTCGGCGTGGGACAGGGCGCCTCTGGGGCCAACGTCCTGACTTTC CASSLVGVGQGASGANVLTF